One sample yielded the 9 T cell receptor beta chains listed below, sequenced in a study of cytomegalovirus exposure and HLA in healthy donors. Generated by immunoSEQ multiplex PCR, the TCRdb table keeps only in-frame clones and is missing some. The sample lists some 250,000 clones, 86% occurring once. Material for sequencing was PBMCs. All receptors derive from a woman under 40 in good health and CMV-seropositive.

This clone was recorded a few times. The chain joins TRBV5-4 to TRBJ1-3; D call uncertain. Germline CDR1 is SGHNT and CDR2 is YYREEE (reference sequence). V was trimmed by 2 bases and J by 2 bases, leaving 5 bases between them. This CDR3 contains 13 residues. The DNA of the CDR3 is TGTGCCAGCAGCTTTAGAACTGGAAACACCATATATTTT. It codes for CASSFRTGNTIYF.

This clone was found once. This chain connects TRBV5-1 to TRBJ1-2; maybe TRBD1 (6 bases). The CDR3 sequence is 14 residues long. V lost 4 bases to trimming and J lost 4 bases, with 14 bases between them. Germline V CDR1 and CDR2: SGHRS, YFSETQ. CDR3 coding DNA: TGCGCCAGCAGCGCACGGACAGAGACCTATGGCTACACCTTC. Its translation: CASSARTETYGYTF. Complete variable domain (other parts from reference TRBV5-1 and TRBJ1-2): KAGVTQTPRYLIKTRGQQVTLSCSPISGHRSVSWYQQTPGQGLQFLFEYFSETQRNKGNFPGRFSGRQFSNSRSEMNVSTLELGDSALYLCASSARTETYGYTFGSGTRLTVV.

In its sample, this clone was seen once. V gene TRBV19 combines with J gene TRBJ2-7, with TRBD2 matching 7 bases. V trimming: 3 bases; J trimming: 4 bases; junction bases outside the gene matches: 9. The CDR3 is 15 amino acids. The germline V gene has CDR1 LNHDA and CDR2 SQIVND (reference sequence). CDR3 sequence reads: CASSMVAGVRYEQYF. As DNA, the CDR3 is TGTGCCAGTAGTATGGTGGCGGGAGTAAGGTACGAGCAGTACTTC.

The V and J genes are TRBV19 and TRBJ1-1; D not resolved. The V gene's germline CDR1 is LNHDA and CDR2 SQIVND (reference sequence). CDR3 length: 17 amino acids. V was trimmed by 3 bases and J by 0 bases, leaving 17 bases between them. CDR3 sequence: CASSMRTPRGMNTEAFF. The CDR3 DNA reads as TGTGCCAGTAGTATGAGGACTCCCCGCGGGATGAACACTGAAGCTTTCTTT.

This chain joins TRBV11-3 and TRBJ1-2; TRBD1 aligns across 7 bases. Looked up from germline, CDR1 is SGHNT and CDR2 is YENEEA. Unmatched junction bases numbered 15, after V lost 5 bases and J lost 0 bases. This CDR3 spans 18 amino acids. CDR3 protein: CASSPGPRGPPTNYGYTF. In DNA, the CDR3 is TGTGCCAGCAGCCCCGGGCCAAGGGGGCCACCCACTAACTATGGCTACACCTTC.

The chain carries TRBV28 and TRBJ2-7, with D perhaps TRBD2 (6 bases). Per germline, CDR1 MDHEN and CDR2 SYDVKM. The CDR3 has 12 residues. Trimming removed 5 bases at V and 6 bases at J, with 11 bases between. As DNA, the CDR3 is TGTGCCAGCAGTCCGGGAGTGGTCGAGCAGTACTTC. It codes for CASSPGVVEQYF.

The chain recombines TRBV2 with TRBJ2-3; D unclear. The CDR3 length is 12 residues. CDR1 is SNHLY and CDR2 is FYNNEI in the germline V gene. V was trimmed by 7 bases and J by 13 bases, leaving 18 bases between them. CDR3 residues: CASIQFLIEEYF. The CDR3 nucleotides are TGTGCCAGCATTCAATTTTTGATCGAGGAGTATTTT.

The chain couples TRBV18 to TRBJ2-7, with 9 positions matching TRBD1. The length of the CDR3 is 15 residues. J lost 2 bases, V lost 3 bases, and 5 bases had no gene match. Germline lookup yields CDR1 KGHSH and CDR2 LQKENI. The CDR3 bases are TGTGCCAGCTCACCGCCGGACAGGGGCCCCTACGAGCAGTACTTC. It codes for CASSPPDRGPYEQYF.

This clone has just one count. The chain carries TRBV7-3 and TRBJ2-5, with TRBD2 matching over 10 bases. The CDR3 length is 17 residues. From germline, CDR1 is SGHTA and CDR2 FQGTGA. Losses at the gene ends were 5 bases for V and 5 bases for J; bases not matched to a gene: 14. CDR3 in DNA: TGTGCCAGCAGCCCCCACGGACTAGCGGCCGTCGGTGAGACCCAGTACTTC. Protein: CASSPHGLAAVGETQYF.